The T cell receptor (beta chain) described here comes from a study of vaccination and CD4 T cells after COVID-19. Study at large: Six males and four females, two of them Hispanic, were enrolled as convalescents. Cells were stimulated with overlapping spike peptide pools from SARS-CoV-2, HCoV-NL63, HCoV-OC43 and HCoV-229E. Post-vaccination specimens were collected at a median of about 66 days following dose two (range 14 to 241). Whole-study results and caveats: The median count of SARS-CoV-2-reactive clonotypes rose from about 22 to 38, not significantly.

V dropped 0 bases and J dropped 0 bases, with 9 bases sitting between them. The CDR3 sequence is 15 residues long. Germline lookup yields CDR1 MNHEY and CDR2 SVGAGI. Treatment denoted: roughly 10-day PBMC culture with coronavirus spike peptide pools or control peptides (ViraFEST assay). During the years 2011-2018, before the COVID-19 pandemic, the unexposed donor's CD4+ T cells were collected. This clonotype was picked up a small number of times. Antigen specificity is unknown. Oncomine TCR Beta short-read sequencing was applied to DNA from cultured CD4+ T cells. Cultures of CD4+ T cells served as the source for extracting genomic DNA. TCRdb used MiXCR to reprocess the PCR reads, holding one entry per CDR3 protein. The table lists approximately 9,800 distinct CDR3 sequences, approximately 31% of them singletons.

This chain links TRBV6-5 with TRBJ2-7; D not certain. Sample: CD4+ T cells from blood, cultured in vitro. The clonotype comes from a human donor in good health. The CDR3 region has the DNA TGTGCCAGCAGTTACTCGAGGATCAGCTCCTACGAGCAGTACTTC. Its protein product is CASSYSRISSYEQYF.